This T cell receptor beta chain was recorded in a study of control samples from healthy donors and cancer patients. Germline CDR1 is GTSNPN and CDR2 is SVGIG (reference sequence). The V end was cut by 4 bases, the J end by 1 base, with 12 bases between. The CDR3 runs 14 residues. Clones were sequenced by immunoSEQ multiplex PCR, and TCRdb holds only the in-frame ones, with some missing. The sample includes 400,000 to 450,000 clones, 90% of them seen just once. Sequencing used PBMCs. This chain connects TRBV30 to TRBJ2-3, with D possibly matching TRBD1 (6 bases). The TCR comes from a man between 35 and 55 years old with head and neck cancer. The CDR3 region has the DNA TGTGCCTGGACCCAGGGGATTGGCACAGATACGCAGTATTTT. Encoded protein: CAWTQGIGTDTQYF.